Given below is one T cell receptor (beta chain) in context. Deletions cut 0 bases from V and 2 bases from J, with 11 bases between. This CDR3 has 16 residues. Germline V CDR1 and CDR2: MNHNS, SASEGT. The data belong to a study of blood T cell repertoires in COVID-19. About the research overall: COVID-19 samples collected from the United States, Italy and Spain covered acute and convalescent phases. PBMCs, B-cell-depleted T cells, or T cells were the source of the cDNA or gDNA that made up the material.

Source study methods: The authors estimated nucleated cell counts from reference gene primer amplification. TCRdb's table, derived via immunoSEQ multiplex PCR, lists solely in-frame clones and lacks some. D and trimming come from the DNA, and the V and J calls and clone size come from that table. The table lists fewer than 85,000 clones, roughly three quarters of them singletons, with roughly 2.4% in the top ten. Enrollment of patients from Seattle took place during active infection, with longitudinal follow-up. The J gene is TRBJ2-1, the V gene TRBV6-1; D may be TRBD1 (6 bases). This TCR was sampled from a man between 70 and 80 years old with COVID-19, enrolled during active disease. The specimen sequenced was peripheral blood. CDR3 protein: CASSEAFRTAYNEQFF. The CDR3 nucleotides read TGTGCCAGCAGTGAAGCTTTCAGGACAGCCTACAATGAGCAGTTCTTC.